Listed below are T cell receptor beta chains from one sample, sequenced in a study of STAT5B mutations in CD4+ large granular lymphocyte leukemia. The assay was immunoSEQ multiplex PCR, and TCRdb's table has in-frame clones only and misses some. The sample has approximately 30,000 clones, about four fifths seen once. The sample was CD4+ T cells from blood buffy coats. These receptors were obtained from a human donor in good health. Both conserved end residues are part of each CDR3. Fields, in order: clone size, D gene, J gene, V gene, CDR3 DNA, CDR3 protein. A D gene is named only where the DNA matches it firmly. A row's size may be missing; if present it is once, few, many or a size class.

>.|.|TRBJ2-3|TRBV6-5
TGTGCCAGCAGTTCCGGGACTAGCACAGATACGCAGTATTTT
CASSSGTSTDTQYF
>.|.|TRBJ2-7|TRBV21-1
TGTGCCAGCAGCAAAGGGCGAGAGTCTGGGACAGACCTCTCCTACGAGCAGTACTTC
CASSKGRESGTDLSYEQYF
>once|TRBD2|TRBJ2-5|TRBV28
TGTGCCAGCAGTTTTTATTCTAAGCGGGGAGAGACCCAGTACTTC
CASSFYSKRGETQYF
>.|.|TRBJ2-2|TRBV18
TGTGCCAGCTCGGGGCAGACAAACACCGGGGAGCTGTTTTTT
CASSGQTNTGELFF
>few|.|TRBJ2-3|TRBV28
TGTGCCAGCAGTCCCCTTGTTCCTTCGGGGACAGATACGCAGTATTTT
CASSPLVPSGTDTQYF
>.|.|TRBJ2-7|TRBV7-9
TGTGCCAGCAGCTTAGATGGGAACCTGGGGGAGCAGTACTTC
CASSLDGNLGEQYF
>.|.|TRBJ2-5|TRBV7-9
TGTGCCAGCAGCCCAGTTCCCGTACTAGGCCTCAGGGAGACCCAGTACTTC
CASSPVPVLGLRETQYF
>.|.|TRBJ2-6|TRBV1
TGCACCAGCAGCCAAGGTGGGGCCAACGTCCTGACTTTC
CTSSQGGANVLTF
>.|.|TRBJ2-1|TRBV5-4
TGTGCCAGCAGCTTGGGGGGCCTCGAGGGGCTCTACAATGAGCAGTTCTTC
CASSLGGLEGLYNEQFF
>.|TRBD2|TRBJ2-3|TRBV6-5
TGTGCCAGCAGTTCTGAAGCGGGAGGGCCCGGGGATACGCAGTATTTT
CASSSEAGGPGDTQYF
>.|.|TRBJ2-7|TRBV6-5
TGTGCCAGCAGTTACTCGACAGCGGAGGGAGCCTACGAGCAGTACTTC
CASSYSTAEGAYEQYF
>.|.|TRBJ2-1|TRBV10-2
TGCGCCAGCAGTGATAAAGGGTGGAGGGTCGATGGGAACAATGAGCAGTTCTTC
CASSDKGWRVDGNNEQFF
>.|.|TRBJ1-4|TRBV5-1
TGCGCCAGCAGCTTGGCCGGGGGAGATGAAAAACTGTTTTTT
CASSLAGGDEKLFF
>.|TRBD2|TRBJ2-1|TRBV27
TGTGCCAGCAGTCCACTAGCGGGAGACAATGAGCAGTTCTTC
CASSPLAGDNEQFF
>.|.|TRBJ2-1|TRBV28
TGTGCCAGCAGTCCACGACAACACTACAATGAGCAGTTCTTC
CASSPRQHYNEQFF
>.|TRBD2|TRBJ2-3|TRBV7-2
TGTGCCAGCAGCTTAGGGGGGGCGGGAGGCATAGATACGCAGTATTTT
CASSLGGAGGIDTQYF
>few|.|TRBJ1-5|TRBV7-2
TGTGCCAGCAGCAGGGACAACAATCAGCCCCAGCATTTT
CASSRDNNQPQHF
>once|TRBD2|TRBJ2-1|TRBV4-2
TGTGCCAGCAGCCCGTCCGGAGCTAGCGGCTCTGGCTCCTACAATGAGCAGTTCTTC
CASSPSGASGSGSYNEQFF
>few|TRBD1|TRBJ2-3|TRBV10-1
TGCGCCAGCAGCCGGGACAGTAGCACAGATACGCAGTATTTT
CASSRDSSTDTQYF
>once|.|TRBJ2-5|TRBV6-6
TGTGCCAGCAGTTACGTCCAAGAGACCCAGTACTTC
CASSYVQETQYF
>.|.|TRBJ2-3|TRBV10-3
TGTGCCACCCAGGGGACTCCGGGCACAGATACGCAGTATTTT
CATQGTPGTDTQYF
>.|.|TRBJ2-1|TRBV18
TGTGCCAGCTCACCTGGGGGGACGACTAACAATGAGCAGTTCTTC
CASSPGGTTNNEQFF
>.|TRBD1|TRBJ1-5|TRBV10-3
TGTGCCACCGATCCGACAGGGAATCAGCCCCAGCATTTT
CATDPTGNQPQHF
>.|.|TRBJ1-1|TRBV25-1
TGTGCCAGCAGTGCCACCCATGGTACTGAAGCTTTCTTT
CASSATHGTEAFF
>.|.|TRBJ1-5|TRBV9
TGTGCCAGCAGCGTAGGAGGAGGGTTTGGCAATCAGCCCCAGCATTTT
CASSVGGGFGNQPQHF
>few|.|TRBJ1-4|TRBV5-5
TGTGCCAGCAGCTTGGGGCCGGGGGAGAAACTGTTTTTT
CASSLGPGEKLFF
>.|TRBD1|TRBJ1-1|TRBV30
TGTGCCTGGACAGGGGGTATGAACACTGAAGCTTTCTTT
CAWTGGMNTEAFF
>.|.|TRBJ1-1|TRBV27
TGTGCCAGCAGTTTAAGAGGGGGGCGAGAGGACACTGAAGCTTTCTTT
CASSLRGGREDTEAFF
>.|.|TRBJ2-3|TRBV9
TGTGCCAGCAGCACCCGACCGCTGGGTACAGATACGCAGTATTTT
CASSTRPLGTDTQYF
>.|.|TRBJ2-3|TRBV4-3
TGCGCCAGCAGCCCGCGTGGTGAGGTTAGGGGAGATACGCAGTATTTT
CASSPRGEVRGDTQYF
>.|TRBD2|TRBJ2-7|TRBV4-2
TGTGCCAGCAGCCAAGGAGGGGGACTAGCGGGAGTAAACGAGCAGTACTTC
CASSQGGGLAGVNEQYF
>once|.|TRBJ2-1|TRBV2
TGTGCCAGCAGTGAGGTTGGTTACTCCTACAATGAGCAGTTCTTC
CASSEVGYSYNEQFF